The rows below give T cell receptor beta chains drawn from one sample of a study of blood T cell repertoires in COVID-19. Assay: immunoSEQ multiplex PCR; the TCRdb copy retains only in-frame clones and omits some. This sample carries 490,000 or so clones, roughly 90% of them seen once, and the ten largest clones take less than 2%. Sequenced input: PBMCs or T cells enriched from blood (not recorded which). The receptors come from a woman aged 40 to 50 who had recovered from COVID-19. Both conserved end residues are part of each CDR3. Fields, in order: J gene, clone size, V gene, CDR3 length, D gene, CDR3 DNA, CDR3 protein. A D gene is named only where the DNA matches it firmly. Some rows have no size entry. The others give once, few or many, or a class for an expanded clone.

TRBJ2-2 | . | TRBV7-9 | 19 | TRBD2 | TGTGCCAGCAGCTTATCTAGAGGGACTAGCGGACCGAACACCGGGGAGCTGTTTTTT | CASSLSRGTSGPNTGELFF
TRBJ1-2 | . | TRBV5-4 | 15 | . | TGTGCCAGCAGCCCCGGGACATCCAATAACTATGGCTACACCTTC | CASSPGTSNNYGYTF
TRBJ1-5 | . | TRBV6-1 | 13 | . | TGTGCCAGCAGTGATCAACAGGCACAGCCCCAGCATTTT | CASSDQQAQPQHF
TRBJ2-7 | . | TRBV6-5 | 15 | TRBD1 | TGTGCCAGCAGCCAGACCGGGACAGCCCATTACGAGCAGTACTTC | CASSQTGTAHYEQYF
TRBJ2-7 | . | TRBV18 | 13 | . | TGTGCCAGCTCACCAGGGGGCCCCTACGAGCAGTACTTC | CASSPGGPYEQYF
TRBJ2-3 | . | TRBV7-2 | 16 | TRBD2 | TGTGCCAGCCCAGCGGGGCCCCTCCTTAGCACAGATACGCAGTATTTT | CASPAGPLLSTDTQYF
TRBJ1-5 | few | TRBV19 | 13 | . | TGTGCCAGCTCGACAGGCATTAATCAGCCCCAGCATTTT | CASSTGINQPQHF
TRBJ2-1 | . | TRBV15 | 16 | TRBD2 | TGTGCCACCAGCAGAGGCCTAGCGGGAGCGGCCCATGAGCAGTTCTTC | CATSRGLAGAAHEQFF
TRBJ2-2 | . | TRBV12-3/TRBV12-4 | 13 | . | TGTGCCAGCAGCCGACTGGTGACCGGGGAGCTGTTTTTT | CASSRLVTGELFF
TRBJ1-3 | . | TRBV14 | 16 | TRBD1 | TGTGCCAGCAGCCTTGCAGGGGGCCGCTCTGGAAACACCATATATTTT | CASSLAGGRSGNTIYF
TRBJ2-7 | . | TRBV27 | 13 | . | TGTGCCAGCACCCATCGATCAGGGTCCGAGCAGTACTTC | CASTHRSGSEQYF
TRBJ1-1 | . | TRBV15 | 15 | . | TGTGCCACCAGCAGAAGTAGGGGTTTGGGAACTGAAGCTTTCTTT | CATSRSRGLGTEAFF
TRBJ2-2 | . | TRBV11-2 | 17 | TRBD2 | TGTGCCAGCAGCTTAGTCGGACTAGCGTCGAACACCGGGGAGCTGTTTTTT | CASSLVGLASNTGELFF
TRBJ2-1 | . | TRBV9 | 19 | . | TGTGCCAGCAGCATTCCAAGTGGCAGGGGAAAAATGGGATACAATGAGCAGTTCTTC | CASSIPSGRGKMGYNEQFF
TRBJ2-2 | . | TRBV7-6 | 17 | TRBD2 | TGTGCCAGCAGCGTAAGAACTAGCGGGAGATCCCCCGGGGAGCTGTTTTTT | CASSVRTSGRSPGELFF
TRBJ2-7 | . | TRBV6-2/TRBV6-3 | 18 | TRBD2 | TGTGCCAGCAGTTACGCGGGACTAGCGGGAGGGAGCTCCTACGAGCAGTACTTC | CASSYAGLAGGSSYEQYF
TRBJ2-7 | . | TRBV5-1 | 14 | . | TGCGCCAGCAGCTTTCACCGGGACATCTACGAGCAGTACTTC | CASSFHRDIYEQYF
TRBJ2-7 | . | TRBV7-2 | 14 | . | TGTGCCAGCAGCCCCGCGGGACTTATCTACGAGCAGTACTTC | CASSPAGLIYEQYF
TRBJ2-2 | . | TRBV3-1/TRBV3-2 | 16 | TRBD2 | TGTGCCAGCGCATTAGCGGGAGGGCCAAGCACCGGGGAGCTGTTTTTT | CASALAGGPSTGELFF
TRBJ1-1 | . | TRBV7-2 | 13 | . | TGTGCCAGCAGCTCAACATGGAACACTGAAGCTTTCTTT | CASSSTWNTEAFF
TRBJ2-4 | . | TRBV14 | 17 | TRBD2 | TGTGCCAGCAGCCAAGTTCTGGGCGGGAGTTACAAAAACATTCAGTACTTC | CASSQVLGGSYKNIQYF
TRBJ2-1 | once | TRBV12-3/TRBV12-4 | 13 | TRBD2 | TGTGCCAGCAGGACTAGCGGCAACAATGAGCAGTTCTTC | CASRTSGNNEQFF
TRBJ2-2 | . | TRBV3-1/TRBV3-2 | 14 | TRBD1 | TGTGCCAGCAGCCAAGGGACAGGCTCCGGGGAGCTGTTTTTT | CASSQGTGSGELFF
TRBJ1-2 | . | TRBV5-4 | 15 | TRBD1 | TGTGCCAGCAGCTTGAGGGGGACAGGGAAAAATGGCTACACCTTC | CASSLRGTGKNGYTF
TRBJ1-5 | . | TRBV7-8 | 14 | . | TGTGCCAGCAGCTCGAACAGGGATCCTCAGCCCCAGCATTTT | CASSSNRDPQPQHF
TRBJ2-5 | . | TRBV7-2 | 17 | . | TGTGCCAGCAGTACGAGGGGGTTTGGCACCCGAACGGAGACCCAGTACTTC | CASSTRGFGTRTETQYF
TRBJ1-2 | . | TRBV30 | 11 | . | TGTGCCTGTGGCCCGGGGTATGGCTACACCTTC | CACGPGYGYTF
TRBJ2-1 | . | TRBV7-9 | 16 | TRBD2 | TGTGCCAGCAGCTTAGAGGGCGGGAGGTTCAACAATGAGCAGTTCTTC | CASSLEGGRFNNEQFF
TRBJ2-5 | . | TRBV21-1 | 13 | . | TGTGCCAGCAGCAATCATCCACAAGAGACCCAGTACTTC | CASSNHPQETQYF
TRBJ1-2 | . | TRBV7-9 | 15 | TRBD1 | TGTGCCAGCAGCTCACGACAGGGGCCAACCGGCGACTACACCTTC | CASSSRQGPTGDYTF
TRBJ1-2 | once | TRBV6-2/TRBV6-3 | 18 | TRBD1 | TGTGCCAGCAGCCCTCCTGGGACAGGTTATACGGGGTTCTATGGCTACACCTTC | CASSPPGTGYTGFYGYTF
TRBJ2-5 | . | TRBV28 | 15 | TRBD1 | TGTGCCAGCAGTTTCCCAGGACAGGGAGAAGAGACCCAGTACTTC | CASSFPGQGEETQYF
TRBJ2-5 | . | TRBV5-1 | 15 | TRBD2 | TGCGCCAGCAGCTTGGTGGGGACTAAACAAGAGACCCAGTACTTC | CASSLVGTKQETQYF
TRBJ2-5 | . | TRBV7-9 | 16 | . | TGTGCCAGCAGCTTATTAAGATGGCAGGCGTTAGGAACCCAGTACTTC | CASSLLRWQALGTQYF
TRBJ1-1 | . | TRBV7-6 | 14 | . | TGTGCCAGCAGCTTAGGGTTGGGGGGCACTGAAGCTTTCTTT | CASSLGLGGTEAFF
TRBJ1-1 | few | TRBV3-1/TRBV3-2 | 13 | . | TGTGCCAGCAGCCATACAGGGAACACTGAAGCTTTCTTT | CASSHTGNTEAFF
TRBJ2-7 | once | TRBV4-2 | 16 | TRBD2 | TGTGCCAGCAGCCAAGTCCTCGGACTAGCGGGCTTTGAGCAGTACTTC | CASSQVLGLAGFEQYF
TRBJ1-5 | . | TRBV7-9 | 14 | TRBD1 | TGTGCCAGCAGCGCCCGACAGGGGGCAGAGCCCCAGCATTTT | CASSARQGAEPQHF
TRBJ2-7 | . | TRBV11-3 | 15 | . | TGTGCCAGCAGCTTAGGTGCGGCTACCTCCTACGAGCAGTACTTC | CASSLGAATSYEQYF
TRBJ2-7 | . | TRBV7-9 | 16 | . | TGTGCCAGCAGCTCCCCCAACAGGGAAGTGAACTACGAGCAGTACTTC | CASSSPNREVNYEQYF
TRBJ2-7 | . | TRBV5-6 | 17 | . | TGTGCCAGCAGCGGAGGGATTATCAGGACTCTTTCCTACGAGCAGTACTTC | CASSGGIIRTLSYEQYF
TRBJ1-1 | once | TRBV6-2/TRBV6-3 | 15 | TRBD1 | TGTGCCAGCAGTTACGGAACAGGGGGAGGCACTGAAGCTTTCTTT | CASSYGTGGGTEAFF
TRBJ2-1 | . | TRBV9 | 15 | . | TGTGCCAGCAGCGTGGGGCGGAATTCCTACAATGAGCAGTTCTTC | CASSVGRNSYNEQFF
TRBJ1-3 | . | TRBV13 | 16 | TRBD1 | TGTGCCAGCAGCTTGGCGGCACGGACAGGAGAAAACACCATATATTTT | CASSLAARTGENTIYF
TRBJ2-1 | . | TRBV20-1 | 13 | . | TGCAGTGCTAGTGAATCTATCTACAATGAGCAGTTCTTC | CSASESIYNEQFF
TRBJ2-3 | once | TRBV11-2 | 15 | TRBD1 | TGTGCCAGCAGCTCCCGACAGGGACCATCAGATACGCAGTATTTT | CASSSRQGPSDTQYF
TRBJ2-1 | . | TRBV5-6 | 15 | TRBD2 | TGTGCCAGCAGCTTGGGCGGGAGTGGTGTCAATGAGCAGTTCTTC | CASSLGGSGVNEQFF
TRBJ2-2 | . | TRBV7-8 | 16 | . | TGTGCCAGCAGCTTGTTAGCGTTCGCGAACACCGGGGAGCTGTTTTTT | CASSLLAFANTGELFF
TRBJ1-6 | . | TRBV30 | 15 | . | TGTGCCTGGATCGAGAGGAGCTCCTATAATTCACCCCTCCACTTT | CAWIERSSYNSPLHF
TRBJ1-1 | . | TRBV5-6 | 13 | . | TGTGCCGTTTCAAGGGACTTGAACACTGAAGCTTTCTTT | CAVSRDLNTEAFF
TRBJ1-2 | few | TRBV30 | 14 | TRBD1 | TGTGCCTGGAGTGTACAGGGGCTCGGAAAAGGCTACACCTTC | CAWSVQGLGKGYTF
TRBJ1-6 | once | TRBV5-4 | 15 | . | TGTGCCAGCAGCCTCCGGGGGGCCTATAATTCACCCCTCCACTTT | CASSLRGAYNSPLHF
TRBJ1-2 | few | TRBV19 | 17 | TRBD1 | TGTGCCAGTAGGCTCGGGACAGGGATGCGACTTAACTATGGCTACACCTTC | CASRLGTGMRLNYGYTF